This T cell receptor (beta chain) came from a study of shared clonotypes between healthy human individuals. The CDR3 covers 14 residues. V was pared by 1 base and J by 3 bases, with 10 bases between. Germline V gene sequence: CDR1 SGHDT, CDR2 YYEEEE. The donors were all Caucasian adults (living in Nashville, Tennessee). Method: immunoSEQ multiplex PCR; TCRdb's copy keeps in-frame clones and lacks some. Of about 2.4 million clones in the sample, approximately 90% were seen once. The receptor comes from a man between 18 and 35 years old in good health. Sequences were obtained from naive CD4+ T cells sorted from blood. Noted subset: CD45RA+ positively selected. V and J are TRBV5-6 and TRBJ1-2; no reliable D call. CDR3 in amino acids: CASSLSGKHYGYTF. DNA for the CDR3: TGTGCCAGCAGCTTGTCTGGCAAACACTATGGCTACACCTTC.